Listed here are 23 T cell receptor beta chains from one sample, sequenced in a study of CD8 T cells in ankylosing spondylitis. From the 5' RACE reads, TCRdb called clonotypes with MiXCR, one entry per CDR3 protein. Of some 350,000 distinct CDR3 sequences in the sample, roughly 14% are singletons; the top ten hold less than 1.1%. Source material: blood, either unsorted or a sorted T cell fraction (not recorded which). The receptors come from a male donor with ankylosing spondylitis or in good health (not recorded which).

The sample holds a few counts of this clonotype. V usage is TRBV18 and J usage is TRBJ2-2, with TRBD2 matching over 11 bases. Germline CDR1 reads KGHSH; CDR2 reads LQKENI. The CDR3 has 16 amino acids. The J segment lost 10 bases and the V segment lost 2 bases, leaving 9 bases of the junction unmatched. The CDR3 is CASSPRLAGLQSELFF. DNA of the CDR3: TGTGCCAGCTCACCAAGACTAGCGGGACTTCAGTCGGAGCTGTTTTTT.

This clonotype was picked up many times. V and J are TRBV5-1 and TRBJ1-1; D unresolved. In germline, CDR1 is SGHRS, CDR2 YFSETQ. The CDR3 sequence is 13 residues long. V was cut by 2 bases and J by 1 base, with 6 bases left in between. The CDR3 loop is CASSFGTNTEAFF. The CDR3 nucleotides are TGCGCCAGCAGCTTCGGCACGAACACTGAAGCTTTCTTT. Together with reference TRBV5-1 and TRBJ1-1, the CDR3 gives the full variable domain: KAGVTQTPRYLIKTRGQQVTLSCSPISGHRSVSWYQQTPGQGLQFLFEYFSETQRNKGNFPGRFSGRQFSNSRSEMNVSTLELGDSALYLCASSFGTNTEAFFGQGTRLTVV.

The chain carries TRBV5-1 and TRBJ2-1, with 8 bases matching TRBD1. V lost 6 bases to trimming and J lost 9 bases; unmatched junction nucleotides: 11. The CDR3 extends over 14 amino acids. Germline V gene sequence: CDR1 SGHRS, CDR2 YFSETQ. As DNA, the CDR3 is TGCGCCAGCAACCGGGTGCAGGGGGCGAGTGAGCAGTTCTTC. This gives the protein CASNRVQGASEQFF.

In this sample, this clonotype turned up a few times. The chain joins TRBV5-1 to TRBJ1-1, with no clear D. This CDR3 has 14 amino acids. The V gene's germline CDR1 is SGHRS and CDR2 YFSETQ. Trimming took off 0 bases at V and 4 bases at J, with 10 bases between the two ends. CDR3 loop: CASSLEGSSTEAFF. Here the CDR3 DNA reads TGCGCCAGCAGCTTGGAAGGGTCGAGCACTGAAGCTTTCTTT. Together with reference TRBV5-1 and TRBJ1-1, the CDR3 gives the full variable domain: KAGVTQTPRYLIKTRGQQVTLSCSPISGHRSVSWYQQTPGQGLQFLFEYFSETQRNKGNFPGRFSGRQFSNSRSEMNVSTLELGDSALYLCASSLEGSSTEAFFGQGTRLTVV.

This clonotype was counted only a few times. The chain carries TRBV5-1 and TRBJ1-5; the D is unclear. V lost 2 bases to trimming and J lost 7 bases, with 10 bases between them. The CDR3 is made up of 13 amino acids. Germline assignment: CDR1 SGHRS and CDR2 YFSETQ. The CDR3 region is CASSFRMGQPQHF. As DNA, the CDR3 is TGCGCCAGCAGCTTCCGGATGGGACAGCCCCAGCATTTT.

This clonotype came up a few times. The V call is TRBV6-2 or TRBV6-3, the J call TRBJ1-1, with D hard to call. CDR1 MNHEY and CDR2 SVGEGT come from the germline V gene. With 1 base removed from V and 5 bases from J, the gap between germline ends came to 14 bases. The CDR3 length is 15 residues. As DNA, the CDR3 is TGTGCCAGCAGTTACTACACAAGTTTGGAGACTGAAGCTTTCTTT. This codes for CASSYYTSLETEAFF.

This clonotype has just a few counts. For the CDR3, the DNA is TGCAGTGCTAGAGACGCAGGCTACAGGAACACTGAAGCTTTCTTT. Its translation: CSARDAGYRNTEAFF. The V and J genes are TRBV20-1 and TRBJ1-1; D not certain. The CDR3 runs 15 residues. The V and J ends lost 0 bases and 1 base respectively, with 12 bases between them. Germline V gene data show CDR1 as DFQATT and CDR2 as SNEGSKA (reference sequence).

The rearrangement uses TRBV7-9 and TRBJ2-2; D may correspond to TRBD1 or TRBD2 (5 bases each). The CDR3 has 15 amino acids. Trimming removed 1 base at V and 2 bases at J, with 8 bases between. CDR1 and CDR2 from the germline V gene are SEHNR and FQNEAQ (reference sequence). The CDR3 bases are TGTGCCAGCAGCTTAGGGGACGTAAACACCGGGGAGCTGTTTTTT. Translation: CASSLGDVNTGELFF.

CDR3 coding DNA: TGTGCCAGCAGCGTCGACGGGGCGAGGGGTACAGATACGCAGTATTTT. This gives the protein CASSVDGARGTDTQYF. The chain combines TRBV7-8 with TRBJ2-3, with D possibly called TRBD1 or TRBD2 (5 bases each). The germline V gene encodes CDR1 SGHVS and CDR2 FQNEAQ. This CDR3 has 16 amino acids. V was clipped by 5 bases and J by 3 bases, with 18 bases between them.

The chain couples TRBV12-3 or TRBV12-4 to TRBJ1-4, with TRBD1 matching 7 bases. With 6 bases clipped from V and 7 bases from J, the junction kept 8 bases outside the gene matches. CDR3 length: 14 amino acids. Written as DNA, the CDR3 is TGTGCCAGCAGCCCCGGGACAGTGGGTGAAAAACTGTTTTTT. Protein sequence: CASSPGTVGEKLFF.

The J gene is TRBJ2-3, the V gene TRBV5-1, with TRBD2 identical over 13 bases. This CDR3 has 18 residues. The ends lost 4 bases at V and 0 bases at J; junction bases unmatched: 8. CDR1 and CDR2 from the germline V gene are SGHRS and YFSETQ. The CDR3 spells CASSLETSGGFSTDTQYF. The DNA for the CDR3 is TGCGCCAGCAGCCTAGAGACTAGCGGGGGGTTTAGCACAGATACGCAGTATTTT.

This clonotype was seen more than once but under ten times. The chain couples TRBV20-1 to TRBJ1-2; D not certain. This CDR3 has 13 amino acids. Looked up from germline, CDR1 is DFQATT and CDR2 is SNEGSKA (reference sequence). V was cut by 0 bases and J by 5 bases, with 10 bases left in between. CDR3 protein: CSAREGREYGYTF. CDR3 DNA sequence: TGCAGTGCTAGAGAGGGAAGGGAGTATGGCTACACCTTC.

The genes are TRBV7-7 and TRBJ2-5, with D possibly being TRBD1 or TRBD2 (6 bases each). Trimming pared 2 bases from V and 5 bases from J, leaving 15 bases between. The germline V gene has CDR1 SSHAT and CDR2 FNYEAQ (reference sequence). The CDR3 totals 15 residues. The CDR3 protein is CASSLQPGAGETQYF. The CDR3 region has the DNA TGTGCCAGCAGCTTACAACCGGGGGCAGGGGAGACCCAGTACTTC.

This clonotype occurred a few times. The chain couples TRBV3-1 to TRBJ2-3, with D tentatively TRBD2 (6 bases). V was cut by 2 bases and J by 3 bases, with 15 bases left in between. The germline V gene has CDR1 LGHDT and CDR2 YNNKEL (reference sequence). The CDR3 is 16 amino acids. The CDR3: CASSQNPGSGTDTQYF. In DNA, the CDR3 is TGTGCCAGCAGCCAAAATCCGGGGAGCGGGACAGATACGCAGTATTTT.

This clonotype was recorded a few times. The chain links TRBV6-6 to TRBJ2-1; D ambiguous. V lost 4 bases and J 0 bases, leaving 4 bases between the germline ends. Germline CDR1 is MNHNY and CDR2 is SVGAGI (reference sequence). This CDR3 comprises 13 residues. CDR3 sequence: CASSFASYNEQFF. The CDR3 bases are TGTGCCAGCAGTTTCGCCTCCTACAATGAGCAGTTCTTC.

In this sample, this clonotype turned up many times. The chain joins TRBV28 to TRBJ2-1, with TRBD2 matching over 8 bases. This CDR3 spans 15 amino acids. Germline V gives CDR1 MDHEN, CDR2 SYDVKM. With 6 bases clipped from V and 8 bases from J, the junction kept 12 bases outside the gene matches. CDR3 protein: CASRLTGGPADEQFF. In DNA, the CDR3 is TGTGCCAGCAGGCTAACGGGAGGGCCGGCCGATGAGCAGTTCTTC.

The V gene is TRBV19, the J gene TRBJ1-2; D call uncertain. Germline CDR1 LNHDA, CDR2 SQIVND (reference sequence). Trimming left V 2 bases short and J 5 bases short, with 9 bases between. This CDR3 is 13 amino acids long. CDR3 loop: CASSIKTDYGYTF. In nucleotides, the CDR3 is TGTGCCAGTAGTATAAAGACCGATTATGGCTACACCTTC.

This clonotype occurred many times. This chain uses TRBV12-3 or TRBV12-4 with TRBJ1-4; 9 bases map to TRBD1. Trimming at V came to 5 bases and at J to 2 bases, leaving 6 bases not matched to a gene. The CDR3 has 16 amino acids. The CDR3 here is CASSARTGVTNEKLFF. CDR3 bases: TGTGCCAGCAGTGCGCGGACAGGGGTCACTAATGAAAAACTGTTTTTT.

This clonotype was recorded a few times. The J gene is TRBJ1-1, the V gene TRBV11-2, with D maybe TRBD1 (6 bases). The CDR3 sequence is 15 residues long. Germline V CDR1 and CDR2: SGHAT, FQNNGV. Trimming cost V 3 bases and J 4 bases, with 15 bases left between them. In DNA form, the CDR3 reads TGTGCCAGCAGCTTCACAGGGTTGGAGGGCACTGAAGCTTTCTTT. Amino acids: CASSFTGLEGTEAFF.

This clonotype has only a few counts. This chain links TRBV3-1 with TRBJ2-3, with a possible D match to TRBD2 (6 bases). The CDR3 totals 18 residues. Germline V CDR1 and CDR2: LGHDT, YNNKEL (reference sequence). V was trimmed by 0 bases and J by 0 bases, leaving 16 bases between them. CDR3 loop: CASSQERVAETSTDTQYF. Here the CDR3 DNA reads TGTGCCAGCAGCCAAGAAAGGGTAGCGGAGACTAGCACAGATACGCAGTATTTT.

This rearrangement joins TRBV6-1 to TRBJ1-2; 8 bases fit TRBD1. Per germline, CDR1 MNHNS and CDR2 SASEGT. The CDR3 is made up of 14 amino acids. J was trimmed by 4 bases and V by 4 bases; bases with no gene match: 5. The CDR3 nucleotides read TGTGCCAGCAGTGGGACAGGGTTGATCTATGGCTACACCTTC. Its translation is CASSGTGLIYGYTF.

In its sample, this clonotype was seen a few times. The CDR3 region has the DNA TGTGCCAGTCGAACAGGGACGGCCACCGGGGAGCTGTTTTTT. Encoded protein: CASRTGTATGELFF. This sequence joins TRBV2 and TRBJ2-2; TRBD1 is a possible D gene (6 bases). Trimming pared 9 bases from V and 4 bases from J, leaving 15 bases between. The CDR3 is 14 amino acids. The V gene's germline CDR1 is SNHLY and CDR2 FYNNEI.

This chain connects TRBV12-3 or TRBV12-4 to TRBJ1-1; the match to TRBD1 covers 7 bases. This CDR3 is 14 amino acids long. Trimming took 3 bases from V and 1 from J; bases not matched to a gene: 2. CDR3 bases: TGTGCCAGCAGTTTCAGGGGGACGAACACTGAAGCTTTCTTT. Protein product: CASSFRGTNTEAFF.